This TCR beta chain is from a study of CD8+ T cells in alopecia areata. The authors extracted RNA and reverse transcribed it into cDNA as the sequencing template. The assay was immunoSEQ multiplex PCR, and TCRdb's table has in-frame clones only and misses some. The sample consists of 90,000 to 130,000 clones, 50% to 60% of them appearing once. This clone was detected a few times. The V end lost 3 bases, the J end lost 0 bases, and 10 bases lay between the germline ends. The germline gives CDR1 SGHRS, CDR2 YFSETQ. The CDR3 runs 15 residues. This chain links TRBV5-1 with TRBJ2-4; no clear D. This receptor was obtained from a human donor with alopecia areata. Material: NKG2D-low CD8+ T cells sorted from blood. The CDR3 region has the DNA TGCGCCAGCAGCTCCGGAAGACTAGCCAAAAACATTCAGTACTTC. Protein: CASSSGRLAKNIQYF.